This entry lists 32 T cell receptor beta chains sequenced from one sample in a study of shared clonotypes between healthy human individuals. Profiled with immunoSEQ multiplex PCR; TCRdb holds only in-frame clones, not every one. The repertoire holds approximately 2.3 million clones, with 90% to 95% as singletons. The specimen was naive CD4+ T cells from PBMCs. This sample's subset: CD45RA+ positively selected. These receptors were collected from a man aged 18 to 29 in good health. Some clones in this sample may be carry-over from other donors' samples.

This chain links TRBV11-2 with TRBJ2-5, with no clear D. V was cut by 3 bases and J by 6 bases, with 8 bases left in between. CDR1 and CDR2 from the germline V gene are SGHAT and FQNNGV. This CDR3 contains 12 residues. The CDR3 is CASSLDRQTQYF. The CDR3 DNA sequence: TGTGCCAGCAGCTTGGACCGGCAGACCCAGTACTTC. Supplemented by reference TRBV11-2 and TRBJ2-5, the full variable domain reads EAGVAQSPRYKIIEKRQSVAFWCNPISGHATLYWYQQILGQGPKLLIQFQNNGVVDDSQLPKDRFSAERLKGVDSTLKIQPAKLEDSAVYLCASSLDRQTQYFGPGTRLLVL.

CDR3 DNA: TGTGCCAGCAGTTTATTGCCGCGTCGCAAGCCCCAGCATTTT. Its protein product is CASSLLPRRKPQHF. The rearrangement links TRBV28 to TRBJ1-5; no reliable D call. This CDR3 is built from 14 residues. Germline V gene lookup returns CDR1 MDHEN and CDR2 SYDVKM. The V end lost 1 base, the J end lost 8 bases, and 12 bases lay between the germline ends.

The chain's CDR3 is CASSMRIRGNEKLFF. In nucleotides, the CDR3 is TGTGCCAGTAGTATGAGAATCAGGGGTAATGAAAAACTGTTTTTT. This chain joins TRBV19 and TRBJ1-4; perhaps TRBD1 as D (6 bases). The CDR3 totals 15 residues. Trimming shortened V by 3 bases and J by 4 bases, and 12 bases separated the two germline ends. Germline V CDR1 and CDR2: LNHDA, SQIVND (reference sequence).

This clone was recorded once. The chain is built from TRBV6-7 and TRBJ2-1; 7 bases align to TRBD2. TRBV6-7 is assigned to the ORF class and has an uncertain function. This CDR3 is 15 amino acids long. With 8 bases clipped from V and 6 bases from J, the junction kept 13 bases outside the gene matches. The CDR3 bases are TGTGCCAGCCCCCACTTGGGGCGGGAGCTCAATGAGCAGTTCTTC. The encoded protein is CASPHLGRELNEQFF.

This clone has just one count. V gene TRBV2 combines with J gene TRBJ2-5, with 14 nucleotides matching TRBD2. CDR3 length: 16 amino acids. J gave up 3 bases and V 5 bases, and 5 bases lay outside the gene matches. The germline V gene has CDR1 SNHLY and CDR2 FYNNEI. The CDR3 loop is CASSRLAGGPKETQYF. CDR3 in DNA: TGTGCCAGCAGTAGACTAGCGGGAGGGCCCAAAGAGACCCAGTACTTC.

The chain recombines TRBV10-3 with TRBJ2-1; 7 nucleotides match TRBD1. Losses at the gene ends were 3 bases for V and 3 bases for J; bases not matched to a gene: 8. Germline assignment: CDR1 ENHRY and CDR2 SYGVKD. There are 16 residues in the CDR3. In nucleotides, the CDR3 is TGTGCCATCAGTGAAAGTTGGGACAGTAACTACAATGAGCAGTTCTTC. Amino acids: CAISESWDSNYNEQFF.

The J gene is TRBJ2-5, the V gene TRBV7-2; the D gene is possibly TRBD2 (7 bases). Germline assignment: CDR1 SGHTA and CDR2 FQGNSA. The CDR3 length is 15 residues. Trimming took off 5 bases at V and 1 base at J, with 14 bases between the two ends. The CDR3 sequence: CASSPRGAGQETQYF. Written as DNA, the CDR3 is TGTGCCAGCAGCCCCCGGGGGGCGGGCCAAGAGACCCAGTACTTC.

The V call is TRBV19, the J call TRBJ1-2; D is undetermined. The CDR3 extends over 12 amino acids. Trimming stripped 3 bases from V and 8 bases from J, with 10 bases between. Per germline, CDR1 LNHDA and CDR2 SQIVND (reference sequence). The CDR3 here is CASSIRVGGYTF. The CDR3 DNA reads TGTGCCAGTAGTATTAGGGTAGGCGGCTACACCTTC.

The chain couples TRBV5-1 to TRBJ2-7; 8 bases agree with TRBD1. This CDR3 spans 11 amino acids. The J segment lost 12 bases and the V segment lost 3 bases, leaving 5 bases of the junction unmatched. Germline V gene data show CDR1 as SGHRS and CDR2 as YFSETQ. The CDR3 region has the DNA TGCGCCAGCAGCTCGGAGACAGGGGCGTACTTC. Its translation: CASSSETGAYF.

The chain employs TRBV10-1 and TRBJ2-7; TRBD2 is a possible D gene (6 bases). The CDR3 loop spans 13 amino acids. Germline V gives CDR1 WNHNN, CDR2 SYGVQD (reference sequence). V shed 6 bases and J shed 9 bases, with 18 bases lying between them. DNA of the CDR3: TGCGCCAGCAGCGCGGGACTCGCCTCATGGCAGTACTTC. As protein: CASSAGLASWQYF.

In this sample, this clone turned up many times. This chain links TRBV4-2 with TRBJ2-6; possibly TRBD1 for D (6 bases). This CDR3 spans 16 amino acids. In germline, CDR1 is LGHNA, CDR2 YNFKEQ. V dropped 0 bases and J dropped 4 bases, with 10 bases sitting between them. CDR3 DNA: TGTGCCAGCAGCCAAGACGAGGGGGTGGGGGCCAACGTCCTGACTTTC. Translating gives CASSQDEGVGANVLTF.

This rearrangement joins TRBV7-9 to TRBJ2-2, with 7 bases that match TRBD1. This CDR3 contains 14 residues. The J segment lost 3 bases and the V segment lost 5 bases, leaving 3 bases of the junction unmatched. Per germline, CDR1 SEHNR and CDR2 FQNEAQ (reference sequence). CDR3 sequence: CASSPDRDTGELFF. Written as DNA, the CDR3 is TGTGCCAGCAGCCCTGACAGGGACACCGGGGAGCTGTTTTTT.

This chain joins TRBV4-3 and TRBJ2-5; TRBD2 matches 13 bases. Trimming cost V 2 bases and J 1 base; bases outside gene matches: 1. The germline V gene encodes CDR1 LGHNA and CDR2 YSLEER. This CDR3 spans 16 amino acids. For the CDR3, the DNA is TGCGCCAGCAGCCAAACTAGCGGGAGGGGCCAAGAGACCCAGTACTTC. It specifies CASSQTSGRGQETQYF.

V is TRBV29-1 and J is TRBJ1-1; D is ambiguous. This CDR3 spans 11 amino acids. Per germline, CDR1 SQVTM and CDR2 ANQGSEA. Trimming took 5 bases from V and 1 from J, leaving 5 bases between them. The CDR3 coding sequence is TGCAGCGTTAGACAGAACACTGAAGCTTTCTTT. Protein sequence: CSVRQNTEAFF.

The gene calls are TRBV15 and TRBJ1-4; D unclear. The V gene's germline CDR1 is LNHNV and CDR2 YYDKDF (reference sequence). This CDR3 is 14 amino acids long. With 3 bases removed from V and 4 bases from J, the gap between germline ends came to 9 bases. This chain's CDR3 is CATSRDPGNEKLFF. The CDR3 nucleotides are TGTGCCACCAGCAGGGATCCGGGTAATGAAAAACTGTTTTTT.

This clone was detected a few times. This chain uses TRBV19 with TRBJ1-1; a possible D gene is TRBD1 (5 bases). The germline V and J ends were trimmed by 7 bases and 0 bases, with 12 bases remaining between them. The CDR3 runs 14 residues. Per the germline V gene, CDR1 is LNHDA and CDR2 is SQIVND (reference sequence). Written as DNA, the CDR3 is TGTGCCAGTAATTCAGGGACGGTGAACACTGAAGCTTTCTTT. Protein: CASNSGTVNTEAFF.

The gene calls are TRBV20-1 and TRBJ2-7, with a weak D call TRBD1 (6 bases). The CDR3 runs to 11 residues. V shed 4 bases and J shed 3 bases, with 7 bases lying between them. Germline assignment: CDR1 DFQATT and CDR2 SNEGSKA (reference sequence). Here the CDR3 DNA reads TGCAGTGCTACCAGGGGCTACGAGCAGTACTTC. Amino acids: CSATRGYEQYF.

This clone showed up just once. The V gene is TRBV5-6, the J gene TRBJ2-7; a possible D gene is TRBD2 (6 bases). Germline loops: CDR1 SGHDT, CDR2 YYEEEE. The V gene lost 4 bases and the J gene lost 3 bases, with 14 bases spanning the gap. CDR3 length: 14 amino acids. The CDR3 nucleotides read TGTGCCAGCAGCAGTAGCGGAGTACTCTACGAGCAGTACTTC. Its protein is CASSSSGVLYEQYF.

CDR3 loop: CAWNQGQGDQPQHF. Written as DNA, the CDR3 is TGTGCCTGGAATCAAGGACAGGGGGACCAGCCCCAGCATTTT. The chain joins TRBV30 to TRBJ1-5, with 10 bases matching TRBD1. In germline, CDR1 is GTSNPN, CDR2 SVGIG (reference sequence). Trimming removed 4 bases from V and 7 bases from J; junction bases left unmatched: 7. This CDR3 contains 14 residues.

The chain recombines TRBV2 with TRBJ2-2; TRBD1 matches 11 bases. Germline V gene lookup returns CDR1 SNHLY and CDR2 FYNNEI. This CDR3 is 19 amino acids long. The ends lost 2 bases at V and 2 bases at J; junction bases unmatched: 10. The CDR3: CASSERDRGLMVNTGELFF. The CDR3 bases are TGTGCCAGCAGTGAACGGGACAGGGGGTTGATGGTAAACACCGGGGAGCTGTTTTTT.

V usage is TRBV28 and J usage is TRBJ2-2, with TRBD1 matching 12 bases. Germline V gene lookup returns CDR1 MDHEN and CDR2 SYDVKM. The V gene end was trimmed by 8 bases and the J gene end by 6 bases; junction bases not matched to a gene: 4. CDR3 size: 14 residues. CDR3 bases: TGTGCCAGCTGGGACAGGGGGCAGGCCGGGGAGCTGTTTTTT. Translated: CASWDRGQAGELFF.

The gene calls are TRBV10-1 and TRBJ1-1; TRBD1 matches 9 bases. J was trimmed by 6 bases and V by 3 bases; bases with no gene match: 2. Germline assignment: CDR1 WNHNN and CDR2 SYGVQD (reference sequence). The CDR3 is 13 residues long. CDR3 nucleotide sequence: TGCGCCAGCAGTGACACAGGGGGCTCTGAAGCTTTCTTT. Translation gives CASSDTGGSEAFF.

V gene TRBV28 combines with J gene TRBJ1-2, with a weak D call TRBD1 (5 bases). V was trimmed by 7 bases and J by 2 bases, leaving 20 bases between them. The CDR3 totals 16 residues. In germline, CDR1 is MDHEN, CDR2 SYDVKM. The CDR3 protein is CASTPRGDGLNYGYTF. DNA of the CDR3: TGTGCCAGCACCCCTCGAGGGGACGGACTCAACTATGGCTACACCTTC.

The CDR3 protein is CASSSNRIQGSPEAFF. CDR3 DNA: TGTGCCAGCAGCTCGAACCGGATACAGGGGAGCCCTGAAGCTTTCTTT. This chain uses TRBV11-2 with TRBJ1-1; TRBD1 aligns across 7 bases. J gave up 6 bases and V 4 bases, and 14 bases lay outside the gene matches. Germline V lookup: CDR1 SGHAT, CDR2 FQNNGV. The CDR3 consists of 16 residues.

This clone appeared once. The CDR3 DNA follows: TGTGCCAGCAGTTCCCCCTCTAGCAATCAGCCCCAGCATTTT. It is translated as CASSSPSSNQPQHF. V is TRBV28 and J is TRBJ1-5, with D uncertain. The CDR3 length is 14 residues. Trimming removed 4 bases at V and 0 bases at J, with 7 bases between. In germline, CDR1 is MDHEN, CDR2 SYDVKM.

The V and J genes are TRBV30 and TRBJ2-5; tentative D call: TRBD1 (5 bases). Trimming took off 4 bases at V and 0 bases at J, with 6 bases between the two ends. Germline values: CDR1 GTSNPN, CDR2 SVGIG (reference sequence). The CDR3 loop spans 12 amino acids. CDR3 nucleotides: TGTGCCTGGAAGGGGTACCAAGAGACCCAGTACTTC. Translation gives CAWKGYQETQYF.

This sequence joins TRBV9 and TRBJ1-4, with D tentatively TRBD1 (6 bases). Germline lookup yields CDR1 SGDLS and CDR2 YYNGEE. V lost 4 bases and J 5 bases, leaving 15 bases between the germline ends. This CDR3 is built from 15 residues. DNA for the CDR3: TGTGCCAGCAGCCTTGAACAGGGACCGAATGAAAAACTGTTTTTT. It codes for CASSLEQGPNEKLFF.

This chain connects TRBV4-1 to TRBJ2-1, with D maybe TRBD2 (5 bases). The V gene lost 0 bases and the J gene lost 4 bases, with 22 bases spanning the gap. Germline loops: CDR1 MGHRA, CDR2 YSYEKL. The CDR3 loop spans 19 amino acids. In nucleotides, the CDR3 is TGCGCCAGCAGCCAAGATTTGCGAGGGATTGGGCCTAAATACAATGAGCAGTTCTTC. Translation: CASSQDLRGIGPKYNEQFF.

This chain uses TRBV7-8 with TRBJ2-3; TRBD2 matches at 10 bases. The CDR3 runs 17 residues. The V gene end was trimmed by 2 bases and the J gene end by 1 base; junction bases not matched to a gene: 6. Germline assignment: CDR1 SGHVS and CDR2 FQNEAQ. CDR3 protein: CASSLLGLATRTDTQYF. Written as DNA, the CDR3 is TGTGCCAGCAGCTTATTGGGACTAGCGACCCGCACAGATACGCAGTATTTT.

As DNA, the CDR3 is TGTGCCAGCAGCTCCCGACAGAGGAACTATGGCTACACCTTC. Translation: CASSSRQRNYGYTF. This chain joins TRBV7-2 and TRBJ1-2, with D possibly matching TRBD1 (5 bases). The germline CDR1 and CDR2 sequences are SGHTA and FQGNSA. The CDR3 length is 14 residues. Trimming cost V 4 bases and J 2 bases, with 11 bases left between them.

The CDR3 spells CASSVDRGHYGYTF. The CDR3 DNA is TGTGCCAGCAGTGTGGACAGGGGACACTATGGCTACACCTTC. The chain recombines TRBV6-5 with TRBJ1-2, with 9 nucleotides matching TRBD1. Germline CDR1 reads MNHEY; CDR2 reads SVGAGI. With 5 bases clipped from V and 3 bases from J, the junction kept 4 bases outside the gene matches. This CDR3 contains 14 residues.

A note on this clone: Other DNA sequences in this specimen translate into the identical CDR3. The chain uses TRBV28 and TRBJ2-7; D may be TRBD1 (6 bases). Germline CDR1 and CDR2: MDHEN and SYDVKM. V dropped 3 bases and J dropped 1 base, with 10 bases sitting between them. The CDR3 is 14 amino acids. The CDR3 is CASSFPGQSYEQYF. In DNA form, the CDR3 reads TGTGCCAGCAGTTTCCCAGGACAGTCCTACGAGCAGTACTTC.